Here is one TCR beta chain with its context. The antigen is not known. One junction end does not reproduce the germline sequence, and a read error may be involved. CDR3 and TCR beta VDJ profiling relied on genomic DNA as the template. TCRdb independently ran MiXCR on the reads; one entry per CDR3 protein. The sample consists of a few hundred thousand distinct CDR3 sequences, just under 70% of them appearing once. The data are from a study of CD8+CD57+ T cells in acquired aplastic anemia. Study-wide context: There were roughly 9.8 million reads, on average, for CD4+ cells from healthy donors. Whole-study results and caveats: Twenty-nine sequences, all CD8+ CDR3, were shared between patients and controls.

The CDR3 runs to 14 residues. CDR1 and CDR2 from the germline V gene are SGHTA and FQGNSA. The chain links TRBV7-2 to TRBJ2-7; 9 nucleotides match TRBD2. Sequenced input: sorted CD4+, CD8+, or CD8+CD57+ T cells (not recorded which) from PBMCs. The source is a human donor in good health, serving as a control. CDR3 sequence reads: CASSSQAGGSTDTF. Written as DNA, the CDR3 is TGTGCCAGCAGCTCCCAGGCGGGGGGGTCGACAGATACGTTC.